The next 18 T cell receptor beta chains were all read from a single sample in a study of vaccination and CD4 T cells after COVID-19. Their specific antigens are unknown. Treatment defined: 10-day PBMC culture with coronavirus spike peptide pools or control peptides (ViraFEST assay). An Oncomine TCR Beta short-read assay was used to sequence the DNA from cultured CD4+ T cells. TCRdb reprocessed the PCR reads with MiXCR, giving one entry per CDR3 protein. The sample shows around 12,000 distinct CDR3 sequences, about 45% of them seen only once. The sample comprised CD4+ T cells from blood, cultured in vitro. The receptors stem from a human donor who had recovered from COVID-19.

The chain combines TRBV24-1 with TRBJ2-1, with 16 bases lining up with TRBD2. Germline V CDR1 and CDR2: KGHDR, SFDVKD. This CDR3 is 18 amino acids long. Trimming took 2 bases from V and 4 from J; bases not matched to a gene: 4. For the CDR3, the DNA is TGTGCCACCAGTGATTCGGGACTAGCGGGAGGGTGGTACAATGAGCAGTTCTTC. Protein product: CATSDSGLAGGWYNEQFF.

This clonotype showed up just a few times. The chain uses TRBV2 and TRBJ2-1; no clear D. Germline V gene sequence: CDR1 SNHLY, CDR2 FYNNEI. There are 15 residues in the CDR3. V lost 2 bases and J 3 bases, leaving 11 bases between the germline ends. The CDR3 region is CASSENSGVYNEQFF. DNA for the CDR3: TGTGCCAGCAGTGAAAACAGTGGAGTCTACAATGAGCAGTTCTTC.

The chain employs TRBV2 and TRBJ1-1, with 11 bases aligning to TRBD1. J was trimmed by 6 bases and V by 6 bases; bases with no gene match: 9. The V gene's germline CDR1 is SNHLY and CDR2 FYNNEI. The CDR3 totals 15 residues. The chain's CDR3 is CASSKDRGLTAEAFF. The CDR3 DNA is TGTGCCAGCAGCAAGGACAGGGGGCTAACGGCTGAAGCTTTCTTT.

Details on this clonotype: Mismatch with germline at one junction end may stem from a read error. The chain uses TRBV4-1 and TRBJ2-1, with TRBD2 matching 9 bases. This CDR3 is built from 18 residues. Per the germline V gene, CDR1 is MGHRA and CDR2 is YSYEKL. The CDR3 DNA reads TGCGCCAGCAGCAAAGACCTCCTAGCGGGGTCCTCCTACAATGAGCAGTTCTTC. This translates into CASSKDLLAGSSYNEQFF.

This clonotype was observed a few times. The chain employs TRBV24-1 and TRBJ1-1, with 7 positions matching TRBD1. V dropped 5 bases and J dropped 4; count of bases not matched to a gene: 3. Germline-derived CDR1 and CDR2 are KGHDR and SFDVKD. The CDR3 covers 13 residues. The CDR3: CATSAGGGTEAFF. DNA for the CDR3: TGTGCCACCAGTGCAGGGGGGGGCACTGAAGCTTTCTTT.

V and J are TRBV12-3 or TRBV12-4 and TRBJ1-2; the D is unclear. This CDR3 is 12 amino acids long. The ends were cut back, 3 bases at V and 7 bases at J, with 9 bases in the middle. CDR3 nucleotides: TGTGCCAGCAGTTTCAGTTGGGGTGGCTACACCTTC. Amino acids: CASSFSWGGYTF.

This clonotype has only one observation. The V and J genes are TRBV12-3 or TRBV12-4 and TRBJ1-6; D is unresolved. V was cut by 7 bases and J by 5 bases, with 12 bases left in between. The CDR3 contains 14 residues. The CDR3 sequence: CASIADGNNSPLHF. The DNA of the CDR3 is TGTGCCAGCATTGCGGACGGAAATAATTCACCCCTCCACTTT.

CDR3 sequence (DNA): TGCAGTGCTAGAGATTCGGGGGCGGGAAACATTCAGTACTTC. Translating gives CSARDSGAGNIQYF. The rearrangement uses TRBV20-1 and TRBJ2-4, with D perhaps given as TRBD1 or TRBD2 (6 bases each). The CDR3 runs 14 residues. V was pared by 0 bases and J by 6 bases, with 12 bases between. Germline V gene data show CDR1 as DFQATT and CDR2 as SNEGSKA (reference sequence).

The sample holds a few counts of this clonotype. This chain links TRBV10-1 with TRBJ2-3, with a tentative D call TRBD2 (5 bases). Looked up from germline, CDR1 is WNHNN and CDR2 is SYGVQD (reference sequence). The V end lost 0 bases, the J end lost 8 bases, and 15 bases lay between the germline ends. CDR3 size: 15 residues. The CDR3 DNA reads TGCGCCAGCAGTGAGTCTGGCGCGGGCAGAAGTACGCAGTATTTT. It encodes CASSESGAGRSTQYF.

In its sample, this clonotype was seen a few times. The CDR3 DNA reads as TGTGCCAGCAGTCTACTCCAGGGGAAGGGCTACACCTTC. Its protein is CASSLLQGKGYTF. The V gene is TRBV2, the J gene TRBJ1-2; D perhaps matches TRBD1 (6 bases). The germline V and J ends were trimmed by 5 bases and 8 bases, with 15 bases remaining between them. This CDR3 region has 13 residues. The germline V gene encodes CDR1 SNHLY and CDR2 FYNNEI.

This clonotype was detected only a few times. This rearrangement joins TRBV12-3 or TRBV12-4 to TRBJ2-2; D remains ambiguous. Trimming left V 5 bases short and J 1 base short, with 2 bases between. The length of the CDR3 is 12 residues. The chain's CDR3 is CASSKNTGELFF. In DNA form, the CDR3 reads TGTGCCAGCAGTAAGAACACCGGGGAGCTGTTTTTT.

Here the CDR3 DNA reads TGTGCCAGCAGCCCCCTAGCGGGATCCTACGAGCAGTACTTC. It yields the protein CASSPLAGSYEQYF. The chain is built from TRBV14 and TRBJ2-7; 9 bases are a match to TRBD2. J gave up 1 base and V 4 bases, and 2 bases lay outside the gene matches. The germline V gene encodes CDR1 SGHDN and CDR2 FVKESK. There are 14 residues in the CDR3.

Of note for this clonotype: No DNA is shown, since the ends of the CDR3 on it are uncertain; the CDR3 is the one TCRdb lists. This sequence joins TRBV7-5 and TRBJ1-4; the DNA was not compared with TRBD1, the D call given in the table. TRBV7-5 is given as a pseudogene. The length of the CDR3 is 17 amino acids, counting both ends. CDR3 sequence reads: CISVPEAPPGYHEKLFF.

The chain combines TRBV19 with TRBJ2-3, with TRBD1 identical over 8 bases. Germline lookup yields CDR1 LNHDA and CDR2 SQIVND (reference sequence). The CDR3 runs to 15 residues. The J segment lost 4 bases and the V segment lost 7 bases, leaving 10 bases of the junction unmatched. This chain's CDR3 is CASKAQQGGADTQYF. As DNA, the CDR3 is TGTGCCAGTAAAGCTCAACAGGGGGGCGCAGATACGCAGTATTTT. Complete variable domain (other parts from reference TRBV19 and TRBJ2-3): DGGITQSPKYLFRKEGQNVTLSCEQNLNHDAMYWYRQDPGQGLRLIYYSQIVNDFQKGDIAEGYSVSREKKESFPLTVTSAQKNPTAFYLCASKAQQGGADTQYFGPGTRLTVL.

The V call is TRBV7-9, the J call TRBJ2-7; a possible D gene is TRBD2 (5 bases). Trimming stripped 0 bases from V and 6 bases from J, with 12 bases between. Germline V CDR1 and CDR2: SEHNR, FQNEAQ (reference sequence). This CDR3 spans 14 amino acids. In nucleotides, the CDR3 is TGTGCCAGCAGCTTAGCCCAGCCGGGAACCGAGCAGTACTTC. The encoded protein is CASSLAQPGTEQYF.

V gene TRBV7-2 combines with J gene TRBJ2-1; 13 bases agree with TRBD2. This CDR3 has 18 amino acids. Germline-derived CDR1 and CDR2 are SGHTA and FQGNSA. J lost 5 bases, V lost 1 base, and 8 bases had no gene match. CDR3 in amino acids: CASSLGPTGTSGNNEQFF. Written as DNA, the CDR3 is TGTGCCAGCAGCTTAGGACCGACCGGGACTAGCGGGAACAATGAGCAGTTCTTC.

This clonotype was found a few times. The V gene is TRBV6-2 or TRBV6-3, the J gene TRBJ2-7, with no clear D. Trimming left V 4 bases short and J 3 bases short, with 7 bases between. Germline V lookup: CDR1 MNHEY, CDR2 SVGEGT. The CDR3 totals 12 residues. CDR3 coding DNA: TGTGCCAGCAGTTCTGCGTACTACGAGCAGTACTTC. It encodes CASSSAYYEQYF.

This clonotype was seen a handful of times. The chain couples TRBV30 to TRBJ2-2; D is ambiguous. CDR3 length: 14 amino acids. The V gene's germline CDR1 is GTSNPN and CDR2 SVGIG (reference sequence). Trimming pared 3 bases from V and 2 bases from J, leaving 10 bases between. The CDR3 DNA follows: TGTGCCTGGAGGCGACGGACCAACACCGGGGAGCTGTTTTTT. As protein: CAWRRRTNTGELFF.